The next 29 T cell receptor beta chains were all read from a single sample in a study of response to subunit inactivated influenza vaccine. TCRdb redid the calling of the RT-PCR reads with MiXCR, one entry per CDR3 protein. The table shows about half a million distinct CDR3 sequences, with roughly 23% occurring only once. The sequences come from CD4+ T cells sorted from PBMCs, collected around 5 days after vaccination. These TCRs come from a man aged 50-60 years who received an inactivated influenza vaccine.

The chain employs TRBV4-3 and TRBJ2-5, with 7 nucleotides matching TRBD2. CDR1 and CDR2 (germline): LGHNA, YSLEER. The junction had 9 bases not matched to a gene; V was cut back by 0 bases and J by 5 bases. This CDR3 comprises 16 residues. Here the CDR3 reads CASSQDRGLMSETQYF. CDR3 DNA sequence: TGCGCCAGCAGCCAAGATCGGGGACTAATGTCGGAGACCCAGTACTTC.

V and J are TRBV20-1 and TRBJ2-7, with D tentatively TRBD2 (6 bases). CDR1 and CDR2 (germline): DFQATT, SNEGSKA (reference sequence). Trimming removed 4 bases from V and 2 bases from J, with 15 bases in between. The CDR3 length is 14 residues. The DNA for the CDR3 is TGCAGTGCTATAGAACCGGGACTGGCCTACGAGCAGTACTTC. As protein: CSAIEPGLAYEQYF.

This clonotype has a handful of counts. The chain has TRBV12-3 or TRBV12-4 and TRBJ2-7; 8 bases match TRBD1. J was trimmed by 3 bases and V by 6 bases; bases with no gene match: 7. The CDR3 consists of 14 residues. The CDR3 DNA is TGTGCCAGCAGCGACAGGGGCGAGAACTACGAGCAGTACTTC. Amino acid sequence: CASSDRGENYEQYF.

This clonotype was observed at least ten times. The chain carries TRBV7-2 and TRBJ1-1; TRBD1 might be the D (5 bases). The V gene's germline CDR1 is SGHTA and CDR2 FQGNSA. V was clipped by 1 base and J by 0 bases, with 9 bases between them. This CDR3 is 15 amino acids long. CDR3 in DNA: TGTGCCAGCAGCTTAGGGGGCGGGATGAACACTGAAGCTTTCTTT. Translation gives CASSLGGGMNTEAFF.

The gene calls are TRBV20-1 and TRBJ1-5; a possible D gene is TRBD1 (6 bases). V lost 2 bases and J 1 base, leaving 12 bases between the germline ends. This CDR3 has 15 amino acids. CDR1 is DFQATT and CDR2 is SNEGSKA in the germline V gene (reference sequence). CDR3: CSARNRDLSNQPQHF. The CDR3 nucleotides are TGCAGTGCTAGAAACAGGGATCTGAGCAATCAGCCCCAGCATTTT.

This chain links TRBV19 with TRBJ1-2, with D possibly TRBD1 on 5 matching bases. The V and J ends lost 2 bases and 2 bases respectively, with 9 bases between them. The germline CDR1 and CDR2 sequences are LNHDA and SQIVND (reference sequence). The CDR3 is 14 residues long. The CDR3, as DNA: TGTGCCAGTAGTATACTGGGGGGAAACTATGGCTACACCTTC. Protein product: CASSILGGNYGYTF.

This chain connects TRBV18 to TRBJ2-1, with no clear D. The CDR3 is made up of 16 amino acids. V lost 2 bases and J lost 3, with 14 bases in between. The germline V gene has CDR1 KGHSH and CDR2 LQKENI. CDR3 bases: TGTGCCAGCTCACCAAGCATCGTCACCGACTACAATGAGCAGTTCTTC. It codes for CASSPSIVTDYNEQFF.

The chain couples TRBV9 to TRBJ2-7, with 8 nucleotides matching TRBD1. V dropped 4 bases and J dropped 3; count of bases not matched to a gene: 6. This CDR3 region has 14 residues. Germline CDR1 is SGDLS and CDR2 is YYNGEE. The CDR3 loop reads CASSPQGVVYEQYF. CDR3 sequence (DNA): TGTGCCAGCAGCCCACAGGGGGTGGTCTACGAGCAGTACTTC.

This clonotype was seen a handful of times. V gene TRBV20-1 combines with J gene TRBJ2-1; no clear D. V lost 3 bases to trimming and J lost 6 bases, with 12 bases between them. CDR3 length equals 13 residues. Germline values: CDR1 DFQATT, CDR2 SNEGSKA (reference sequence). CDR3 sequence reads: CSARRIGPNEQFF. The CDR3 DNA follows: TGCAGTGCTAGGAGAATTGGACCCAATGAGCAGTTCTTC.

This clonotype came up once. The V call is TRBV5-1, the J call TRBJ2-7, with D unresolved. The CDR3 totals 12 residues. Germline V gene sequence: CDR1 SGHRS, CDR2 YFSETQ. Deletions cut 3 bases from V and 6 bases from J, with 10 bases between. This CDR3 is CASSYSQREQYF. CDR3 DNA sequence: TGCGCCAGCAGCTACAGTCAGCGCGAGCAGTACTTC. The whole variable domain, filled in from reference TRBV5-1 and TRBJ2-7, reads KAGVTQTPRYLIKTRGQQVTLSCSPISGHRSVSWYQQTPGQGLQFLFEYFSETQRNKGNFPGRFSGRQFSNSRSEMNVSTLELGDSALYLCASSYSQREQYFGPGTRLTVT.

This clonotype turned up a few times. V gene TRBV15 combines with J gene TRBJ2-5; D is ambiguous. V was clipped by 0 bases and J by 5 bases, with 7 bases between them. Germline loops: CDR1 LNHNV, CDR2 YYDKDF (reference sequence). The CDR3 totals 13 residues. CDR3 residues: CATSRDLGETQYF. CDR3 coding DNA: TGTGCCACCAGCAGAGATCTAGGGGAGACCCAGTACTTC.

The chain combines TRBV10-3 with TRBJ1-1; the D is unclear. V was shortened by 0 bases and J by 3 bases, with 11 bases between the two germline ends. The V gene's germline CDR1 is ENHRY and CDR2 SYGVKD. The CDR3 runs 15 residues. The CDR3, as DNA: TGTGCCATCAGTGAGTCCGGGAGAGAGGACACTGAAGCTTTCTTT. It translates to CAISESGREDTEAFF.

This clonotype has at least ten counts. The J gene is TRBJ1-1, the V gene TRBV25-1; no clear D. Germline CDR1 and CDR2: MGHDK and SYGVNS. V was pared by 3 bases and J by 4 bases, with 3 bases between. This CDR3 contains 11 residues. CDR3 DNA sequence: TGTGCCAGCAGTGATAGCACTGAAGCTTTCTTT. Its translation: CASSDSTEAFF.

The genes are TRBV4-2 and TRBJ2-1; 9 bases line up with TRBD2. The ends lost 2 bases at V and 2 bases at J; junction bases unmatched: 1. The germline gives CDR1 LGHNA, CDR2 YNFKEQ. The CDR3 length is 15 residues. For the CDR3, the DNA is TGTGCCAGCAGCCAACTAGCGGGGACCTACAATGAGCAGTTCTTC. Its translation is CASSQLAGTYNEQFF.

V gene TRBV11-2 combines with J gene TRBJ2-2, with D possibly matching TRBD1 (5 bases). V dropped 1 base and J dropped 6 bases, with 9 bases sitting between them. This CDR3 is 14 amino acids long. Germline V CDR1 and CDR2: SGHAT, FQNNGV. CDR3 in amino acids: CASSLARESGELFF. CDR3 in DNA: TGTGCCAGCAGCTTAGCCAGGGAATCCGGGGAGCTGTTTTTT.

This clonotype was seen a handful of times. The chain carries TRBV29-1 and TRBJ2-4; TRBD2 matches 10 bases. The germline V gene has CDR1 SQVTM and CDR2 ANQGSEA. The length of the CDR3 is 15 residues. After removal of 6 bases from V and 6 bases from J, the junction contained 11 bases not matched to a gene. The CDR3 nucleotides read TGCAGCGTGGACCTAGCGGGAGATGGGAGAAACATTCAGTACTTC. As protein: CSVDLAGDGRNIQYF. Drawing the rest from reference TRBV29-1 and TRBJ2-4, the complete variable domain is SAVISQKPSRDICQRGTSLTIQCQVDSQVTMMFWYRQQPGQSLTLIATANQGSEATYESGFVIDKFPISRPNLTFSTLTVSNMSPEDSSIYLCSVDLAGDGRNIQYFGAGTRLSVL.

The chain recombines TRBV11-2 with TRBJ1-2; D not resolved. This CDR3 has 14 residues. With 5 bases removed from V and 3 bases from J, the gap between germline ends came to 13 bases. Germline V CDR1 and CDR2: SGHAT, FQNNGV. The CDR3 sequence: CASSPPAGDYGYTF. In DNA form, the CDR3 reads TGTGCCAGCAGCCCGCCTGCGGGAGACTATGGCTACACCTTC.

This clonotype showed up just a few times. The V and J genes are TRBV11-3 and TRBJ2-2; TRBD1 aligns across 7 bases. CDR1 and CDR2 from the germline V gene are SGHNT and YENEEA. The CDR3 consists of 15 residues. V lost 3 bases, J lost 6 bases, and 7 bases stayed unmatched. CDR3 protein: CASSFDRASAGELFF. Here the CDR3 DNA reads TGTGCCAGCAGCTTCGACAGGGCGAGTGCCGGGGAGCTGTTTTTT.

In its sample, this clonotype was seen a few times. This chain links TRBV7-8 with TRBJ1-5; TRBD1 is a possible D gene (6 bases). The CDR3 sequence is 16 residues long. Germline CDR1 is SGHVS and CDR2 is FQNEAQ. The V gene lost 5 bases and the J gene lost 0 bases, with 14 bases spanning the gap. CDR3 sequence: CASSEDRTYSNQPQHF. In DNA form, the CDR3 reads TGTGCCAGCAGCGAAGACAGGACCTATAGCAATCAGCCCCAGCATTTT. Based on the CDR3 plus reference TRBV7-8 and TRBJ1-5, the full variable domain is GAGVSQSPRYKVAKRGQDVALRCDPISGHVSLFWYQQALGQGPEFLTYFQNEAQLDKSGLPSDRFFAERPEGSVSTLKIQRTQQEDSAVYLCASSEDRTYSNQPQHFGDGTRLSIL.

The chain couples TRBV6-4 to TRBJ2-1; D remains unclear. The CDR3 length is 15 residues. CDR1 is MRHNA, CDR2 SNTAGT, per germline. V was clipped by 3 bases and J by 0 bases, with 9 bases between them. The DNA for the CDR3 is TGTGCCAGCAGTGAGGCGGTGAGCTCCTACAATGAGCAGTTCTTC. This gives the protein CASSEAVSSYNEQFF.

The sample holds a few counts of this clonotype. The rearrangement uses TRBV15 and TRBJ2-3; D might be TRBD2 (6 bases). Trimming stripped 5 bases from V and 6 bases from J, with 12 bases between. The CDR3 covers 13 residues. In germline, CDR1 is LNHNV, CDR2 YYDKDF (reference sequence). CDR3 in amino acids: CATSPTSKDTQYF. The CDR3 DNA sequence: TGTGCCACCAGCCCAACTAGCAAGGATACGCAGTATTTT.

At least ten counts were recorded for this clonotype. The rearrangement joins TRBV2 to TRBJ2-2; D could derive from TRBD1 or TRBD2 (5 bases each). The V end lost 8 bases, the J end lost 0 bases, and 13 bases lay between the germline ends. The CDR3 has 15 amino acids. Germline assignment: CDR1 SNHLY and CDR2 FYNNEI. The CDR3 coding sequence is TGTGCCAGCGGATTCCGGGACCCGAACACCGGGGAGCTGTTTTTT. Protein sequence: CASGFRDPNTGELFF.

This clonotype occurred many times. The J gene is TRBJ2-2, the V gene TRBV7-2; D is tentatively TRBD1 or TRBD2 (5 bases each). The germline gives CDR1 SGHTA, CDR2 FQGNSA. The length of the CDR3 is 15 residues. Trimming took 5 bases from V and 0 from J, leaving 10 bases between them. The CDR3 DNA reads TGTGCCAGCAGCCAACTGGGGGCGAACACCGGGGAGCTGTTTTTT. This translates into CASSQLGANTGELFF.

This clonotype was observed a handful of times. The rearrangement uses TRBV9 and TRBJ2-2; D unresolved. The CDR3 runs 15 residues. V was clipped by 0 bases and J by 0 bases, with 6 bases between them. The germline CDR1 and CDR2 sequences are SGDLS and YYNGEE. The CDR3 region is CASSVVQTNTGELFF. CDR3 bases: TGTGCCAGCAGCGTAGTACAGACGAACACCGGGGAGCTGTTTTTT.

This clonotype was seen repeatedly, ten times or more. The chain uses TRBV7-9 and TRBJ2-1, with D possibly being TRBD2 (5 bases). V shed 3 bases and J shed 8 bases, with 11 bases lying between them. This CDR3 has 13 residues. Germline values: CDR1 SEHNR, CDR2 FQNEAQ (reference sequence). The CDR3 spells CASSFGSRDEQFF. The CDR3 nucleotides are TGTGCCAGCAGCTTTGGGAGTAGGGATGAGCAGTTCTTC. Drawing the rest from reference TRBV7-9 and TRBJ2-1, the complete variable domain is DTGVSQNPRHKITKRGQNVTFRCDPISEHNRLYWYRQTLGQGPEFLTYFQNEAQLEKSRLLSDRFSAERPKGSFSTLEIQRTEQGDSAMYLCASSFGSRDEQFFGPGTRLTVL.

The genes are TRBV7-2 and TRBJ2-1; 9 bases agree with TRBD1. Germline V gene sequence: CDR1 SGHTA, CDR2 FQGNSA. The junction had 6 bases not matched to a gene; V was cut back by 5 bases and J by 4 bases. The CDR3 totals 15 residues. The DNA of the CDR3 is TGTGCCAGCAGCACACCGGGACAGGGTTACAATGAGCAGTTCTTC. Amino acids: CASSTPGQGYNEQFF.

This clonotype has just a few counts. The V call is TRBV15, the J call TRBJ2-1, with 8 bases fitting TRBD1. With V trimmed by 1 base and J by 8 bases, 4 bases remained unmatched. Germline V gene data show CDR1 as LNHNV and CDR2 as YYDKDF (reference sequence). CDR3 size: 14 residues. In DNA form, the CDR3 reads TGTGCCACCAGCAGAGGACAGGGGTATGATGAGCAGTTCTTC. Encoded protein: CATSRGQGYDEQFF. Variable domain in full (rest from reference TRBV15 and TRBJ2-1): DAMVIQNPRYQVTQFGKPVTLSCSQTLNHNVMYWYQQKSSQAPKLLFHYYDKDFNNEADTPDNFQSRRPNTSFCFLDIRSPGLGDTAMYLCATSRGQGYDEQFFGPGTRLTVL.

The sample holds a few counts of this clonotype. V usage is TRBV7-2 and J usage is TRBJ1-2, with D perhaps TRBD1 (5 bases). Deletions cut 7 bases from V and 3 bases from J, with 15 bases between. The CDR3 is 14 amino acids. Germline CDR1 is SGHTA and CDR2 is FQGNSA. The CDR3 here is CASTRSARDYGYTF. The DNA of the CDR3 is TGTGCCAGCACAAGGTCCGCCAGGGACTATGGCTACACCTTC.

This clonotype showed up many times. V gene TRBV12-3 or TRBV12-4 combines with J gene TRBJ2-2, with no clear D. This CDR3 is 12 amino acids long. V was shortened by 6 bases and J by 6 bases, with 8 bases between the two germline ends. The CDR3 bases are TGTGCCAGCAGACCGAGTCCCGGGGAGCTGTTTTTT. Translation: CASRPSPGELFF.